This T cell receptor beta chain was sequenced for a study of Graves' ophthalmopathy and Graves' hyperthyroidism. Turning to this clonotype: What it recognizes is unknown.

Uncontrolled infections, other autoimmune diseases, pregnancy or lactation barred patients from enrollment. Symptoms, serum thyroxine and TRAb, thyroid ultrasound, and orbital computed tomography formed the diagnostic basis. RNA transcripts were the template, and TCR beta CDR3 regions were amplified from them. Scientists carried out first-round RT-PCR using HTBI primers and then a second-round multiplex PCR. TCRdb independently ran MiXCR on the multiplex PCR reads; one entry per CDR3 protein. This table has over a million distinct CDR3 sequences, about 36% appearing once. V lost 6 bases, J lost 3 bases, and 14 bases lay in between. This CDR3 region has 15 residues. The germline gives CDR1 SGHVS, CDR2 FQNEAQ. Study conclusions and caveats: Ophthalmopathy progression was predicted with around 71% sensitivity and roughly 74% specificity. Blood also carried most expanded thyroid clonotypes exceeding 0.001 frequency.

Sequenced input: peripheral blood or thyroid tissue (not recorded which). This chain links TRBV7-8 with TRBJ2-2; D unresolved. The TCR comes from an adult man with Graves' hyperthyroidism. CDR3 sequence reads: CASRLSGYDTGELFF. CDR3 in DNA: TGTGCCAGCAGGTTATCAGGTTACGACACCGGGGAGCTGTTTTTT.